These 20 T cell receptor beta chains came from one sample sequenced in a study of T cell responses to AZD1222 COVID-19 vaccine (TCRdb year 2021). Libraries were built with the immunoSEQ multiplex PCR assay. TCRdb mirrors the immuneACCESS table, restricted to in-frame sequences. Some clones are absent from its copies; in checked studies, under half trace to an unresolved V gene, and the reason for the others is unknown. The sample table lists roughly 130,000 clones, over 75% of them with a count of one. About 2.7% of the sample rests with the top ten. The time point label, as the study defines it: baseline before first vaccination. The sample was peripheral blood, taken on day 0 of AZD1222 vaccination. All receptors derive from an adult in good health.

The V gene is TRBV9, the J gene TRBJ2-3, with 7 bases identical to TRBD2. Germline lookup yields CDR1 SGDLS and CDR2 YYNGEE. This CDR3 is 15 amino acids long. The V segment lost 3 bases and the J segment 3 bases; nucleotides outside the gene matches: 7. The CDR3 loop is CASSDRDYRTDTQYF. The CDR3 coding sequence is TGTGCCAGCAGCGACCGGGACTATAGGACAGATACGCAGTATTTT.

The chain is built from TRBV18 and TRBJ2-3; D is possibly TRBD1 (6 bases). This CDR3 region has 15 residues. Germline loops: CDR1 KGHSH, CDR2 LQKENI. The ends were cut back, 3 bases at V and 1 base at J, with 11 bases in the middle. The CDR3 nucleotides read TGTGCCAGCTCACCGGACAGCTTTGGCACAGATACGCAGTATTTT. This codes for CASSPDSFGTDTQYF.

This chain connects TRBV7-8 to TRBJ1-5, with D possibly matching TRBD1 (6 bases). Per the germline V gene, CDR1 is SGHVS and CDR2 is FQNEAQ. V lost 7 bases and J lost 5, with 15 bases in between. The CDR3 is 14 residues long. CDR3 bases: TGTGCCAGCACCACGCAGGGGACCTATCAGCCCCAGCATTTT. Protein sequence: CASTTQGTYQPQHF.

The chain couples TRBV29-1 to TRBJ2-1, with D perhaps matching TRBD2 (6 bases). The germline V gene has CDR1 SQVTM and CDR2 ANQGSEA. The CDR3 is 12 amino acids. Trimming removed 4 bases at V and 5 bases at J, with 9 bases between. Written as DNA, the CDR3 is TGCAGCGTTGTTCCTAGCGACAATGAGCAGTTCTTC. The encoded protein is CSVVPSDNEQFF.

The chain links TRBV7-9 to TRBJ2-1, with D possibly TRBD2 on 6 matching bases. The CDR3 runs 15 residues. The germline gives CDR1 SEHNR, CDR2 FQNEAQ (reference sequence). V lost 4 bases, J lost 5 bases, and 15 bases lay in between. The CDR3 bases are TGTGCCAGCAGCTGGGCCTTGACTAGTCACAATGAGCAGTTCTTC. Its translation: CASSWALTSHNEQFF.

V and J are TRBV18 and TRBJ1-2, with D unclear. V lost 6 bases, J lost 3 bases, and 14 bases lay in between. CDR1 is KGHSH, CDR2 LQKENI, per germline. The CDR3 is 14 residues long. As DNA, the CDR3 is TGTGCCAGCTCCCCGCGAGGCCCCGACTATGGCTACACCTTC. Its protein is CASSPRGPDYGYTF.

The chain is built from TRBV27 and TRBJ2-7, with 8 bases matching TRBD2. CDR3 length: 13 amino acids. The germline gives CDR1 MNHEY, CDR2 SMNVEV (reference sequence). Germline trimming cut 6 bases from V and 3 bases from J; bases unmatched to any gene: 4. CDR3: CASSLGLVYEQYF. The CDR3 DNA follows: TGTGCCAGCAGCTTGGGACTAGTCTACGAGCAGTACTTC.

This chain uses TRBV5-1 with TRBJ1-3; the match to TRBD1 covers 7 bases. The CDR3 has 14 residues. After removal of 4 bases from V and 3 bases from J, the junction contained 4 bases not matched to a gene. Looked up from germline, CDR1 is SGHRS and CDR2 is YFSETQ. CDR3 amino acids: CASSRTGDGNTIYF. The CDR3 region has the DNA TGCGCCAGCAGCCGTACAGGGGATGGAAACACCATATATTTT.

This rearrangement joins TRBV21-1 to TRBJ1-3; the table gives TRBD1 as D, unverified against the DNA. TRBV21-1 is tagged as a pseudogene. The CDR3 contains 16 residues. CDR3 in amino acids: CASSKPDTASGNTIYF. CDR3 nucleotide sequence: TGTGCCAGCAGCAAACCCGACACAGCCTCTGGAAACACCATATATTTT.

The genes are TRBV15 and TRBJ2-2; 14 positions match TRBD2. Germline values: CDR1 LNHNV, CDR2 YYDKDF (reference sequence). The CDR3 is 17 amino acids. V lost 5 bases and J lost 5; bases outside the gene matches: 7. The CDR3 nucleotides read TGTGCCACCAGCGGGGGACTAGCGGGAGTGGGAACCGGGGAGCTGTTTTTT. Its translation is CATSGGLAGVGTGELFF.

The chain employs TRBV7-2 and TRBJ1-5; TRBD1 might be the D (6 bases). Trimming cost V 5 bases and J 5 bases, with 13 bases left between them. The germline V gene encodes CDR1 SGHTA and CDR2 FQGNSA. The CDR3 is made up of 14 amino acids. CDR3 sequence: CASSVQGIHQPQHF. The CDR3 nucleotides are TGTGCCAGCAGCGTACAGGGTATCCATCAGCCCCAGCATTTT. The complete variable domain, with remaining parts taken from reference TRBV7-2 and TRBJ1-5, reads GAGVSQSPSNKVTEKGKDVELRCDPISGHTALYWYRQSLGQGLEFLIYFQGNSAPDKSGLPSDRFSAERTGGSVSTLTIQRTQQEDSAVYLCASSVQGIHQPQHFGDGTRLSIL.

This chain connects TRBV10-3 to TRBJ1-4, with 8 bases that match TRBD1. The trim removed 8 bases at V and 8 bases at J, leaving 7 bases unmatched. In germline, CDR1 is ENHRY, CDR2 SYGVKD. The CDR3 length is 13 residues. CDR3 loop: CAIRTGSGEKLFF. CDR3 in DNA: TGTGCCATCCGGACAGGGTCAGGGGAAAAACTGTTTTTT.

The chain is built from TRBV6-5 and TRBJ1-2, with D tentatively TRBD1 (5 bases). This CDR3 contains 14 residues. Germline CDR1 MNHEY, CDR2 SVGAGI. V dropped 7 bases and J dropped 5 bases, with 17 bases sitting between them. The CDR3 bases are TGTGCCAGCACGGCAGGGTGGATTCCATATGGCTACACCTTC. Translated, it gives CASTAGWIPYGYTF.

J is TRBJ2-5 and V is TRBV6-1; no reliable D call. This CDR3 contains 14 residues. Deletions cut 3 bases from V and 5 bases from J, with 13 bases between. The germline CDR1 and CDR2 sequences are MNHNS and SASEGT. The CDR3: CASSDGVARETQYF. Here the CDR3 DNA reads TGTGCCAGCAGTGATGGGGTAGCTCGGGAGACCCAGTACTTC.

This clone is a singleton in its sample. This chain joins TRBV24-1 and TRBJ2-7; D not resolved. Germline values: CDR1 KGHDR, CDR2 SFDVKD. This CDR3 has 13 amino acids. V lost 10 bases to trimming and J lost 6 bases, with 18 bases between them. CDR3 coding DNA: TGTGCCACGACCGACAAGGGCGGTCTCGAGCAGTACTTC. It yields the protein CATTDKGGLEQYF.

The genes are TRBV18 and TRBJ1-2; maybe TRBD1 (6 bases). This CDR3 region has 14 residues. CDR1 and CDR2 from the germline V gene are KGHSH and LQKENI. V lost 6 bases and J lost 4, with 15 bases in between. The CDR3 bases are TGTGCCAGCTCTTCCAAGACAGGATCCTATGGCTACACCTTC. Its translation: CASSSKTGSYGYTF.

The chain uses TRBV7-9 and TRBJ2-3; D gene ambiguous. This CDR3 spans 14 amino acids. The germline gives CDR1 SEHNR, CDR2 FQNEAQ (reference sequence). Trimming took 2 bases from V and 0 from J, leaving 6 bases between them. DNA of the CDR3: TGTGCCAGCAGCTTATTTCCTAGCACAGATACGCAGTATTTT. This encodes CASSLFPSTDTQYF.

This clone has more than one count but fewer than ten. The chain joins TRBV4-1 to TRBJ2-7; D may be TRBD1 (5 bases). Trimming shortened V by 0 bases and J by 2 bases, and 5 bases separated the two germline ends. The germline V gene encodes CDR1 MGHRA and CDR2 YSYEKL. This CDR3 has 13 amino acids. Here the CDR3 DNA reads TGCGCCAGCAGCCAAGAGACAGCCTACGAGCAGTACTTC. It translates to CASSQETAYEQYF.

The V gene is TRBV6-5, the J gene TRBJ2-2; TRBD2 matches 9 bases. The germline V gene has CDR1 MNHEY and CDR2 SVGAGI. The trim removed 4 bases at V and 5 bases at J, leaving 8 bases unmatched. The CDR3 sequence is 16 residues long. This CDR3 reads CASSSPRGGVTGELFF. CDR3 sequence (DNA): TGTGCCAGCAGTTCCCCCCGCGGGGGGGTGACCGGGGAGCTGTTTTTT.

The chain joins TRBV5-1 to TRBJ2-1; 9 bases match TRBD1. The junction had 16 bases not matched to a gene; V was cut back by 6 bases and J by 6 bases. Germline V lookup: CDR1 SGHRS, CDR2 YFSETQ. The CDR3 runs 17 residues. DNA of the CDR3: TGCGCCAGCAAGGCGAGATGGGGACAGGGAATCTTCAATGAGCAGTTCTTC. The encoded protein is CASKARWGQGIFNEQFF. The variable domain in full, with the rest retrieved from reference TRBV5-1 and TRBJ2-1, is KAGVTQTPRYLIKTRGQQVTLSCSPISGHRSVSWYQQTPGQGLQFLFEYFSETQRNKGNFPGRFSGRQFSNSRSEMNVSTLELGDSALYLCASKARWGQGIFNEQFFGPGTRLTVL.